This T cell receptor beta chain was recorded in a study of chemoradiotherapy in HPV16-positive cancers. Across the study: A couple of HPV16-positive patients' cells yielded candidate HPV-specific clones and common motifs.

This CDR3 is 15 amino acids long. Deletions cut 2 bases from V and 2 bases from J, with 10 bases between. Germline V gene sequence: CDR1 MDHEN, CDR2 SYDVKM. Produced via immunoSEQ multiplex PCR; TCRdb's table is partial and in-frame only. The table has some 14,000 clones, roughly 90% seen once. Source: blood, taken from a patient who underwent chemoradiotherapy. The V call is TRBV28, the J call TRBJ1-5; D is undetermined. This receptor was obtained from a human donor with HPV-associated anogenital cancer. The CDR3 DNA reads TGTGCCAGCAGTTTACAAGGGAACGGCAATCAGCCCCAGCATTTT. Translation gives CASSLQGNGNQPQHF.